Listed below are T cell receptor beta chains from one sample, sequenced in a study of blood T cells in healthy people across ages. TCRdb re-analysed the 5' RACE reads in MiXCR, keeping a single row per CDR3 protein. The sample lists approximately 810,000 distinct CDR3 sequences, more than 25% seen once, with 17% in the top ten. Material for sequencing was blood. These TCRs come from a woman aged 80 or over in good health. The CDR3 runs from the conserved cysteine through the conserved F or W. A D gene is named only where the DNA matches it firmly. The size field is filled for only some rows; it gives once, few, many or a size class.

clone_size	v_call	j_call	d_call	cdr3_aa	cdr3_nt
.	TRBV5-1	TRBJ2-5	.	CASSLGPTIQETQYF	TGCGCCAGCAGTCTGGGCCCTACTATCCAAGAGACCCAGTACTTC
many	TRBV27	TRBJ2-3	.	CASSLQTGLQWSTDTQYF	TGTGCCAGCAGTCTCCAGACAGGCCTTCAGTGGAGCACAGATACGCAGTATTTT
.	TRBV29-1	TRBJ1-4	.	CSVGFGEGKLFF	.
few	TRBV4-2	TRBJ1-4	.	CASSQWGRNEKLFF	TGTGCCAGCAGCCAATGGGGCAGAAATGAAAAACTGTTTTTT
.	TRBV3-1	TRBJ1-2	.	CASSQAVTNYDYTF	TGTGCCAGCAGCCAAGCGGTTACTAACTATGACTACACCTTC
.	TRBV6-5	TRBJ1-2	TRBD1	CASSYLTGQHNYGYTF	TGTGCCAGCAGCTATTTAACGGGACAGCACAACTATGGCTACACCTTC
.	TRBV21-1	TRBJ1-1	.	CASSLPGQKNTEAFF	TGTGCCAGCAGTTTGCCGGGACAGAAAAACACTGAAGCTTTCTTT
few	TRBV12-3/TRBV12-4	TRBJ1-5	.	CASSPAGLFPVTPQHF	TGTGCCAGCAGTCCCGCGGGACTCTTTCCCGTCACGCCCCAGCATTTT
.	TRBV20-1	TRBJ2-3	TRBD2	CSGTSDTDTQYF	TGCAGTGGGACTAGCGACACAGATACGCAGTATTTT
few	TRBV12-3/TRBV12-4	TRBJ2-1	TRBD2	CASSLLAGDYEQFF	TGTGCCAGCAGTTTACTAGCGGGAGACTATGAGCAGTTCTTC
many	TRBV2	TRBJ2-1	.	CASSEVVLNEQFF	TGTGCCAGCAGTGAGGTAGTACTTAATGAGCAGTTCTTC
few	TRBV6-2/TRBV6-3	TRBJ2-1	.	CAGAGGRGFNEQFF	TGTGCCGGGGCAGGGGGACGGGGGTTTAATGAGCAGTTCTTC
.	TRBV12-3/TRBV12-4	TRBJ2-3	TRBD2	CASSLAGGRNTQYF	TGTGCCAGCAGCCTAGCGGGGGGGCGTAATACGCAGTATTTT
.	TRBV13	TRBJ2-3	TRBD2	CASSLQGVAGGVTDTQYF	TGTGCCAGCAGCCTCCAGGGCGTAGCGGGGGGGGTCACAGATACGCAGTATTTT
many	TRBV3-1	TRBJ2-7	.	CASSQGAGLYEQYF	TGTGCCAGCAGCCAAGGAGCAGGGTTGTACGAGCAGTACTTC
few	TRBV20-1	TRBJ1-2	.	CSASRDTDNYGYTF	TGCAGTGCTAGTCGGGACACTGATAACTATGGCTACACCTTC
few	TRBV7-2	TRBJ2-3	.	CASSLDLGGSSTQYF	TGTGCCAGCAGCTTAGATCTTGGGGGGAGTAGTACGCAGTATTTT
.	TRBV20-1	TRBJ1-5	.	CSARPSTTGAHRLEQPQHF	TGCAGTGCTAGACCCTCGACTACGGGGGCCCACCGCTTAGAGCAGCCCCAGCATTTT
few	TRBV28	TRBJ1-1	.	CASSLRGVKTEAFF	TGTGCCAGCAGCTTGAGGGGGGTAAAGACTGAAGCTTTCTTT
few	TRBV12-3/TRBV12-4	TRBJ2-2	.	CAGRADTGELFF	TGTGCCGGACGAGCGGACACCGGGGAGCTGTTTTTT
.	TRBV12-3/TRBV12-4	TRBJ1-1	TRBD1	CVSSPDRGGTEAFF	TGTGTCAGCAGTCCCGACAGGGGGGGCACTGAAGCTTTCTTT
.	TRBV4-3	TRBJ1-1	TRBD1	CASSKDRGNTEAFF	TGCGCCAGCAGCAAAGACAGGGGGAACACTGAAGCTTTCTTT
few	TRBV6-2/TRBV6-3	TRBJ1-2	.	CASSPYYYGYTF	TGTGCCAGCAGTCCTTACTACTATGGCTACACCTTC
.	TRBV10-3	TRBJ2-1	TRBD2	CTINGGIAGRHYNEQFF	TGTACCATCAACGGGGGAATAGCGGGACGTCATTACAATGAGCAGTTCTTC
few	TRBV7-9	TRBJ1-1	.	CASSRAKGNTEAFF	TGTGCCAGCAGCCGAGCGAAGGGGAACACTGAAGCTTTCTTT
.	TRBV3-1	TRBJ1-6	.	CASSQVVSSLGSPLHF	TGTGCCAGCAGCCAAGTGGTGTCCAGCCTGGGATCACCCCTCCACTTT
.	TRBV3-1	TRBJ2-1	TRBD2	CARSQERERGNEQFF	TGTGCCCGCAGCCAAGAGCGGGAAAGAGGAAATGAGCAGTTCTTC
many	TRBV7-8	TRBJ2-1	TRBD2	CASSLGTLAGGRNNEQFF	TGTGCCAGCAGCTTAGGGACCTTAGCGGGGGGCCGAAACAATGAGCAGTTCTTC
.	TRBV12-3/TRBV12-4	TRBJ2-2	.	CASSLNGGRTGELFF	TGTGCCAGCAGTTTAAACGGGGGTCGCACCGGGGAGCTGTTTTTT
.	TRBV27	TRBJ2-7	.	CASASGGYYEQYF	TGTGCCAGCGCAAGCGGAGGGTACTACGAGCAGTACTTC
many	TRBV6-5	TRBJ1-2	TRBD1	CASSYNRGPEGYTF	TGTGCCAGCAGTTACAACAGGGGGCCCGAGGGCTACACCTTC
.	TRBV9	TRBJ2-5	.	CASTSILGGSNEQYF	TGTGCCAGCACCTCGATCCTGGGCGGGTCCAATGAGCAGTACTTC
.	TRBV11-1	TRBJ2-6	.	CASTQEGDLANVLTF	TGTGCCAGTACACAAGAAGGGGACCTGGCCAACGTCCTGACTTTC
many	TRBV10-2	TRBJ2-3	TRBD2	CASTQLAGGQDTQYF	TGCGCCAGCACCCAACTAGCGGGGGGGCAAGATACGCAGTATTTT
many	TRBV5-1	TRBJ2-6	TRBD1	CASSPPTGSGANVLTF	TGCGCCAGCAGCCCACCGACAGGGTCTGGGGCCAACGTCCTGACTTTC
many	TRBV20-1	TRBJ2-7	TRBD2	CSARVLSGANTYEQYF	TGCAGTGCTAGAGTCCTTAGCGGGGCTAACACCTACGAGCAGTACTTC
.	TRBV15	TRBJ1-2	.	CSTSSVDYGYTF	TGTTCTACCAGCAGTGTGGACTATGGCTACACCTTC
many	TRBV7-2	TRBJ2-5	TRBD2	CASSLGSGGGKETQYF	TGTGCCAGCAGCTTGGGCAGCGGGGGGGGGAAAGAGACCCAGTACTTC
many	TRBV7-2	TRBJ1-2	.	CASSPSGDGNYGYTF	TGTGCCAGCAGCCCTAGCGGCGACGGAAACTATGGCTACACCTTC
many	TRBV12-3/TRBV12-4	TRBJ1-4	.	CASSFWSEKLFF	TGTGCCAGCAGTTTCTGGTCCGAAAAACTGTTTTTT
.	TRBV12-3/TRBV12-4	TRBJ2-1	TRBD2	CAGSWTSGGAYNEQFF	TGTGCCGGCAGTTGGACTAGCGGGGGGGCTTACAATGAGCAGTTCTTC
.	TRBV6-5	TRBJ2-7	.	CASGSQGGKQYF	TGTGCCAGCGGAAGCCAGGGCGGCAAGCAGTACTTC
many	TRBV7-2	TRBJ2-2	.	CASSPYTGELFF	TGTGCCAGCAGCCCCTACACCGGGGAGCTGTTTTTT
many	TRBV4-2	TRBJ2-1	TRBD2	CASSHQLASNEQFF	TGTGCCAGCAGCCATCAACTAGCGAGCAATGAGCAGTTCTTC
many	TRBV12-3/TRBV12-4	TRBJ1-1	.	CASSQQVNTEAFF	TGTGCCAGCAGTCAACAGGTGAACACTGAAGCTTTCTTT
.	TRBV6-2/TRBV6-3	TRBJ2-3	.	CASARGEVLLF	TGTGCCAGTGCCCGAGGGGAGGTCCTCCTTTTT
many	TRBV28	TRBJ1-5	.	CASSRGRNSNQPQHF	TGTGCCAGCAGCCGAGGACGGAATAGCAATCAGCCCCAGCATTTT
once	TRBV20-1	TRBJ1-2	TRBD1	CSASTGGWGYTF	TGCAGTGCTTCCACAGGGGGCTGGGGCTACACCTTC
many	TRBV5-6	TRBJ2-5	TRBD2	CASKTGGTNQETQYF	TGTGCCAGCAAGACGGGGGGGACTAACCAAGAGACCCAGTACTTC
.	TRBV10-3	TRBJ2-2	.	CAISESPTANTGELFF	TGTGCCATCAGTGAGTCGCCGACAGCGAACACCGGGGAGCTGTTTTTT
many	TRBV20-1	TRBJ2-6	.	CSAREHPSGANVLTF	TGCAGTGCTAGAGAACACCCCTCTGGGGCCAACGTCCTGACTTTC
many	TRBV7-2	TRBJ2-7	TRBD1	CASSARDRGTYEQYF	TGTGCCAGCAGCGCGCGGGACAGGGGTACCTACGAGCAGTACTTC
many	TRBV27	TRBJ2-7	TRBD1	CASSLRTGTYEQYF	TGTGCCAGCAGTCTGCGGACAGGTACCTACGAGCAGTACTTC